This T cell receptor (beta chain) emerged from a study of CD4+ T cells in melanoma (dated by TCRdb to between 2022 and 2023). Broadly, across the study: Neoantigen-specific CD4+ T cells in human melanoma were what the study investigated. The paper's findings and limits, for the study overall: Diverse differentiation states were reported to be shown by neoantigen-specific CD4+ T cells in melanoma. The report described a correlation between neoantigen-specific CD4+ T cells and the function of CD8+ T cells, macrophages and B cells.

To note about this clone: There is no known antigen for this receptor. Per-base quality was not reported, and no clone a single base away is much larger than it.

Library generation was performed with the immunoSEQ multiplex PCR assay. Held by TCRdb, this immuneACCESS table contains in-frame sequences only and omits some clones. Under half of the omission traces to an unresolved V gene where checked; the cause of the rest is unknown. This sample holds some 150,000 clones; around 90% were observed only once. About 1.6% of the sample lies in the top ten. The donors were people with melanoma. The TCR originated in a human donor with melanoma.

CDR3 loop: CASREQGATYNEQFF. The nucleotide sequence reads as follows: TGCGCCAGCCGTGAACAGGGGGCTACCTACAATGAGCAGTTCTTC. The V and J segments used are TRBV5-1 and TRBJ2-1, with 9 junctional bases fitting TRBD1. Trimmed from V: 7 bases; trimmed from J: 2 bases; junction bases lacking a gene match: 7. From a lookup of the germline V gene, CDR1 and CDR2 are SGHRS and YFSETQ. The cysteine opens and the phenylalanine closes a CDR3 of 15 amino acids. The only DNA kept is the CDR3, 45 bases in frame from the first base.